These T cell receptor beta chains were read from a single sample in a study of OX40 agonist ivuxolimab in advanced cancers. Here immunoSEQ multiplex PCR was the method, and the copy in TCRdb shows in-frame clones only, minus some. The sample yields 75,000 to 90,000 clones, about 90% seen once. Sequencing used CD4+ or CD8+ T cells sorted from blood, obtained in a trial of the OX40 agonist ivuxolimab. Receptor source: an adult with an advanced solid tumor such as melanoma, head and neck, liver or kidney cancer. Both conserved end residues are part of each CDR3. The order of the fields is clone size, D gene, V gene, J gene, CDR3 protein, CDR3 DNA. D genes are given only for firm matches. Clone size is given for some rows only: seen once, a few or many times, or a class if the clone is expanded.

>.|.|TRBV6-5|TRBJ1-5
CASSARTEFNQPQHF
TGTGCCAGCAGCGCCCGGACAGAGTTCAATCAGCCCCAGCATTTT
>medium-sized|.|TRBV30|TRBJ1-2
CAWSDHRDLWGYTF
TGTGCCTGGAGCGATCATCGGGACCTTTGGGGCTACACCTTC
>.|TRBD1|TRBV19|TRBJ2-1
CASNPATGWDNEQFF
TGTGCCAGTAATCCCGCGACAGGGTGGGACAATGAGCAGTTCTTC
>.|.|TRBV6-1|TRBJ2-7
CASSFSRTYEQYF
TGTGCCAGCAGTTTCTCCAGGACCTACGAGCAGTACTTC
>.|TRBD1|TRBV13|TRBJ1-2
CASSPPGTGAAYGYTF
TGTGCCAGCAGCCCCCCCGGGACAGGGGCTGCCTATGGCTACACCTTC
>.|TRBD2|TRBV11-2|TRBJ2-3
CASSETSPDTQYF
TGTGCCAGCAGCGAGACTAGCCCAGATACGCAGTATTTT
>.|.|TRBV9|TRBJ1-6
CASSVEGGSSPLHF
TGTGCCAGCAGCGTCGAGGGGGGTAGTTCACCCCTCCACTTT
>few|TRBD2|TRBV7-9|TRBJ2-1
CATQLAGSSYNEQFF
TGTGCCACACAACTAGCGGGCAGCTCCTACAATGAGCAGTTCTTC
>.|TRBD2|TRBV6-5|TRBJ2-1
CASSNSGSLDEQFF
TGTGCCAGCTCGAATAGCGGGAGTCTGGATGAGCAGTTCTTC
>.|.|TRBV6-6|TRBJ2-7
CASSYSLTYEQYF
TGTGCCAGCAGTTACTCTCTAACGTATGAGCAGTACTTC
>.|.|TRBV30|TRBJ1-5
CAWSVSGGQPQHF
TGTGCCTGGAGTGTGTCAGGCGGTCAGCCCCAGCATTTT
>.|TRBD2|TRBV6-5|TRBJ2-7
CASRPRGGLAWEQYF
TGTGCCAGCAGACCCCGGGGGGGCCTGGCTTGGGAGCAGTACTTC
>.|TRBD2|TRBV6-5|TRBJ2-3
CASSYLAGVTDTQYF
TGTGCCAGCAGTTACTTAGCGGGAGTCACAGATACGCAGTATTTT
>.|.|TRBV27|TRBJ1-1
CASSLSWGFEAFF
TGTGCCAGCAGTTTATCGTGGGGGTTTGAAGCTTTCTTT
>.|TRBD2|TRBV9|TRBJ2-1
CASSAGTSGINEQFF
TGTGCCAGCAGCGCCGGGACTAGCGGGATTAATGAGCAGTTCTTC
>.|.|TRBV11-2|TRBJ2-1
CASSAYRASYNEQFF
TGTGCCAGCAGCGCATACAGGGCCTCCTACAATGAGCAGTTCTTC
>.|.|TRBV9|TRBJ2-2
CASSVGPGELFF
TGTGCCAGCAGCGTAGGACCCGGGGAGCTGTTTTTT
>.|.|TRBV12-2|TRBJ2-7
CASRSSGLQVTYEQYF
TGTGCAAGTCGCTCCTCGGGACTCCAAGTAACCTACGAGCAGTACTTC
>.|.|TRBV27|TRBJ2-3
CASRVRGARTDTQYF
TGTGCCAGCAGAGTCCGGGGGGCCCGCACAGATACGCAGTATTTT
>.|TRBD1|TRBV30|TRBJ1-5
CAWDRGDRVGQPQHF
TGTGCCTGGGACAGGGGAGATAGGGTGGGTCAGCCCCAGCATTTT
>.|.|TRBV10-2|TRBJ1-1
CASSDSLNTEAFF
TGCGCCAGCAGTGACAGTTTGAACACTGAAGCTTTCTTT
>.|.|TRBV14|TRBJ2-3
CASSQGWRGLTDTQYF
TGTGCCAGCAGCCAAGGGTGGAGGGGGCTTACAGATACGCAGTATTTT
>.|TRBD2|TRBV27|TRBJ2-3
CASSLSKVGLASDTQYF
TGTGCCAGCAGTTTATCGAAGGTTGGACTAGCATCGGATACGCAGTATTTT
>.|.|TRBV6-5|TRBJ1-1
CASSSVHPPQEAFF
TGTGCCAGCAGTTCAGTACACCCGCCACAGGAAGCTTTCTTT
>.|.|TRBV28|TRBJ2-4
CASSPFGEGAKNIQYF
TGTGCCAGCAGTCCCTTCGGAGAGGGTGCCAAAAACATTCAGTACTTC
>.|TRBD2|TRBV6-5|TRBJ2-7
CASSYSNGRVVYEQYF
TGTGCCAGCAGTTATTCAAACGGGAGGGTAGTCTACGAGCAGTACTTC
>.|.|TRBV4-3|TRBJ2-1
CASSPRVAGTTYNEQFF
TGCGCCAGCAGCCCCCGGGTTGCGGGAACAACTTACAATGAGCAGTTCTTC
>.|.|TRBV30|TRBJ1-1
CACHFEAEAFF
TGTGCCTGCCACTTTGAGGCGGAAGCTTTCTTT
>.|.|TRBV27|TRBJ1-2
CASIDSNYGYTF
TGTGCCAGCATTGATTCTAACTATGGCTACACCTTC
>.|.|TRBV28|TRBJ1-1
CASSPLGGGETEAFF
TGTGCCAGCAGTCCCTTGGGCGGGGGTGAGACTGAAGCTTTCTTT
>.|TRBD2|TRBV15|TRBJ2-5
CATSRGTIAGVKETQYF
TGTGCCACCAGCAGAGGAACTATAGCGGGGGTAAAAGAGACCCAGTACTTC
>once|.|TRBV13|TRBJ1-3
CASSSGTGLRGNTIYF
TGTGCCAGCAGCTCGGGGACTGGCCTCAGGGGAAACACCATATATTTT
>.|.|TRBV9|TRBJ2-7
CASSVGGGGYEQYF
TGTGCCAGCAGCGTAGGGGGAGGAGGCTACGAGCAGTACTTC
>.|.|TRBV27|TRBJ2-1
CASEDTTYNEQFF
TGTGCCAGCGAGGACACGACCTACAATGAGCAGTTCTTC
>.|.|TRBV4-2|TRBJ2-7
CASSQEASGWEAYEQYF
TGTGCCAGCAGCCAAGAGGCCTCCGGGTGGGAAGCCTACGAGCAGTACTTC
>.|.|TRBV6-5|TRBJ1-4
CASSPGVATNEKLFF
TGTGCCAGCAGTCCGGGGGTTGCAACTAATGAAAAACTGTTTTTT
>.|.|TRBV9|TRBJ2-2
CASSVGGFANTGELFF
TGTGCCAGCAGCGTAGGGGGGTTCGCGAACACCGGGGAGCTGTTTTTT
>.|TRBD2|TRBV2|TRBJ2-1
CASTGASGEQFF
TGTGCCAGCACCGGGGCTAGCGGTGAGCAGTTCTTC